The 4 T cell receptor beta chains below were found in one sample sequenced in a study of blood T cell repertoires in COVID-19. Clones were read by immunoSEQ multiplex PCR, and TCRdb kept only the in-frame ones, dropping some. The sample carries roughly 86,000 clones, approximately 80% recorded once. The sequencing sample was made of peripheral blood. These receptors all come from a man aged 45 to 65 with acute or convalescent COVID-19.

The V gene is TRBV19, the J gene TRBJ1-3; D is ambiguous. The germline V gene encodes CDR1 LNHDA and CDR2 SQIVND (reference sequence). V lost 7 bases and J 8 bases, leaving 21 bases between the germline ends. The CDR3 runs to 15 residues. CDR3 protein: CASTMGVDPGDTIYF. DNA of the CDR3: TGTGCCAGTACCATGGGAGTCGACCCTGGGGACACCATATATTTT.

This clone was picked up one time. V gene TRBV20-1 combines with J gene TRBJ2-5; D gene ambiguous. The CDR3 has 11 residues. CDR1 is DFQATT and CDR2 is SNEGSKA in the germline V gene (reference sequence). Trimming removed 2 bases from V and 5 bases from J, with 6 bases in between. This chain's CDR3 is CSARMRETQYF. In nucleotides, the CDR3 is TGCAGTGCTAGAATGCGGGAGACCCAGTACTTC.

The V call is TRBV7-2, the J call TRBJ1-2; 7 bases map to TRBD1. The ends lost 4 bases at V and 5 bases at J; junction bases unmatched: 22. The germline CDR1 and CDR2 sequences are SGHTA and FQGNSA. CDR3 size: 19 residues. CDR3 DNA: TGTGCCAGCAGCTCCCCGCCCCGACAGGGCGGCGAAGCAAAGTATGGCTACACCTTC. Its protein is CASSSPPRQGGEAKYGYTF. Complete variable domain (other parts from reference TRBV7-2 and TRBJ1-2): GAGVSQSPSNKVTEKGKDVELRCDPISGHTALYWYRQSLGQGLEFLIYFQGNSAPDKSGLPSDRFSAERTGGSVSTLTIQRTQQEDSAVYLCASSSPPRQGGEAKYGYTFGSGTRLTVV.

V usage is TRBV6-1 and J usage is TRBJ1-1, with 7 bases aligning to TRBD1. There are 15 residues in the CDR3. Germline V gene sequence: CDR1 MNHNS, CDR2 SASEGT. The trim removed 3 bases at V and 10 bases at J, leaving 14 bases unmatched. The CDR3 bases are TGTGCCAGCAGTGATGAGGATAACAGGGGTAGGGGAGCTTTCTTT. The encoded protein is CASSDEDNRGRGAFF.